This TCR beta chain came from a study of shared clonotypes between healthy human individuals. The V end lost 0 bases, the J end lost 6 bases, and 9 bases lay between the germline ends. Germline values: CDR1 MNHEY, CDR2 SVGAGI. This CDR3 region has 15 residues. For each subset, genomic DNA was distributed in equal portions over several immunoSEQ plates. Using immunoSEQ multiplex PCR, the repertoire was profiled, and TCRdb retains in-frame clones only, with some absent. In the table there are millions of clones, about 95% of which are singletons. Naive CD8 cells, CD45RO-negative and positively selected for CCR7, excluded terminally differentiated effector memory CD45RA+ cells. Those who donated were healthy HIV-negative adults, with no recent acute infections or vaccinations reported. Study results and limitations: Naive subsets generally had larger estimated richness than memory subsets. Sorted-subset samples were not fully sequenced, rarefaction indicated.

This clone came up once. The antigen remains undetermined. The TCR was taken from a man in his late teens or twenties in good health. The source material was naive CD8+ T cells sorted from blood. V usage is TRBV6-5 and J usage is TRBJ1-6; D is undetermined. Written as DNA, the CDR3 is TGTGCCAGCAGTTACTCGTCTGACCTTAATTCACCCCTCCACTTT. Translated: CASSYSSDLNSPLHF.